This TCR beta chain was found in a study of control samples from healthy donors and cancer patients. Germline V lookup: CDR1 SGHDT, CDR2 YYEEEE. The CDR3 consists of 14 residues. The trim removed 2 bases at V and 2 bases at J, leaving 4 bases unmatched. Sequenced by immunoSEQ multiplex PCR; TCRdb stores in-frame clones only, minus some. The data hold roughly 58,000 clones, with 80% to 90% observed a single time. The sample comprised PBMCs. The rearrangement links TRBV5-6 to TRBJ2-7; TRBD2 agrees at 7 bases. This receptor was taken from a woman aged 60-75 years with lung cancer. The CDR3 protein is CASSLVGGTYEQYF. The CDR3 region has the DNA TGTGCCAGCAGCTTAGTGGGAGGGACCTACGAGCAGTACTTC.